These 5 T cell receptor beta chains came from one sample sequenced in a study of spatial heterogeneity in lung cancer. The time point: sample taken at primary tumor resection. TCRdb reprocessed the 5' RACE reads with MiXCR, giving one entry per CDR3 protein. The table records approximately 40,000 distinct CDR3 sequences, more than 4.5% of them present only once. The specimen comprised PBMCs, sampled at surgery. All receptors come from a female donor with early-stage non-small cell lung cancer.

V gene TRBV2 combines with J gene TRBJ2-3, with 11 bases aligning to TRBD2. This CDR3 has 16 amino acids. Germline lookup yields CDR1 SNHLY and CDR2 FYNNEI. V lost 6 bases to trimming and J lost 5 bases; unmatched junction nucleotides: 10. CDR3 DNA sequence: TGTGCCAGCAGCTCCCCGACTAGCGGGGCTAAAGATACGCAGTATTTT. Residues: CASSSPTSGAKDTQYF.

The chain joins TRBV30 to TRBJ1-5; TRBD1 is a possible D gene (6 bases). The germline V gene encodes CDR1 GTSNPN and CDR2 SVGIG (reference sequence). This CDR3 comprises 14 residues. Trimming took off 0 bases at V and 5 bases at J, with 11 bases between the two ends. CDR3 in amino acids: CAWSVQQGDQPQHF. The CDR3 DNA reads TGTGCCTGGAGTGTACAACAGGGCGATCAGCCCCAGCATTTT.

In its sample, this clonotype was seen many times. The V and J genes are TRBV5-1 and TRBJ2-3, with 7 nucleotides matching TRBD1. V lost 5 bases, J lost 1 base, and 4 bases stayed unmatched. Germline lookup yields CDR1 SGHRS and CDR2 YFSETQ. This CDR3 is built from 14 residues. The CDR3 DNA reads TGCGCCAGCAGTATACAGGGGCGCACAGATACGCAGTATTTT. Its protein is CASSIQGRTDTQYF.

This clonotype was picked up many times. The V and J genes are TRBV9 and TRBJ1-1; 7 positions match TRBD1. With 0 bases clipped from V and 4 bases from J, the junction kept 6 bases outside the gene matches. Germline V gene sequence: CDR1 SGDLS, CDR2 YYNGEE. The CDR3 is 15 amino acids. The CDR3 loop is CASSVEGADGTEAFF. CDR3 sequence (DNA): TGTGCCAGCAGCGTAGAGGGGGCTGACGGCACTGAAGCTTTCTTT.

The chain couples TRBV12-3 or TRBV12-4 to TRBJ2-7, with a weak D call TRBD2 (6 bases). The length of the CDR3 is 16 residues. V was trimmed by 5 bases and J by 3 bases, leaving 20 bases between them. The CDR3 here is CASSPQWASEGYEQYF. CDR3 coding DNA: TGTGCCAGCAGTCCCCAATGGGCTAGCGAGGGCTACGAGCAGTACTTC.